This T cell receptor beta chain came from a study of T-cell reconstitution after alpha-beta-depleted transplantation in children. Study-wide results and caveats: After transplant, at about two months, alpha-beta T cells were reportedly derived from several hundred expanded graft clones. Several patients had high TCRbeta diversity at day 60; it came from surviving recipient T cells and thymic progenitors. The main origin of T-cell counts and diversity one year after transplant was newly produced T cells.

A remark on this clonotype: The antigen is unknown.

Deletions cut 2 bases from V and 4 bases from J, with 15 bases between. The CDR3 spans 16 residues. Germline values: CDR1 LGHDT, CDR2 YNNKEL (reference sequence). Unique molecular identifiers were incorporated into the prepared TCRbeta library. TCRdb called the PCR reads again in MiXCR, with one record for every CDR3 protein. The table shows under 450,000 distinct CDR3 sequences, with 15% to 20% occurring only once. The specimen was PBMCs, mostly from graft donor cells, collected 360 days after TCRalphabeta/CD19-depleted stem cell transplant. This TCR derives from a boy younger than two who had a stem cell transplant for Wiskott-Aldrich syndrome, so the T cells may come from the graft donor. This rearrangement joins TRBV3-1 to TRBJ2-1; D is undetermined. CDR3: CASSQTGPEPYNEQFF. The DNA of the CDR3 is TGTGCCAGCAGCCAAACCGGGCCAGAACCTTACAATGAGCAGTTCTTC.